This T cell receptor (beta chain) was sequenced for a study of a mutant IDH1 vaccine in newly diagnosed glioma. Time point defined: week 5, during vaccination. It was 300 ug of mutant IDH1 20-mer peptide that made up each vaccine dose, given with topical imiquimod. Germline lookup yields CDR1 LNHDA and CDR2 SQIVND (reference sequence). The CDR3 runs to 11 residues. Trimming took off 1 base at V and 14 bases at J, with 9 bases between the two ends. Clones were read by immunoSEQ multiplex PCR, and TCRdb kept only the in-frame ones, dropping some. The table has 23,000 or so clones, 65% to 85% seen once. Details on this clone: Its cognate antigen is unknown.

The sequence was obtained from a man aged 35 to 55 with glioma. The specimen comprised PBMCs, sampled from a glioma patient whose treatment included an IDH1 peptide vaccine. V gene TRBV19 combines with J gene TRBJ2-1; D gene unclear. The CDR3 spells CASSIGGFEFF. The CDR3 nucleotides are TGTGCCAGTAGTATAGGGGGATTCGAGTTCTTC.